The 14 T cell receptor beta chains below all came from one sample that was sequenced in a study of blood T cell repertoires in COVID-19. The table came from immunoSEQ multiplex PCR; TCRdb's copy has only in-frame clones and leaves some out. The sample contains roughly 220,000 clones, around 90% of which appear only once. The specimen was PBMCs or T cells enriched from blood (not recorded which). Source of these receptors: a man in his thirties or forties who had been exposed to COVID-19.

The chain employs TRBV21-1 and TRBJ1-6. TRBV21-1 is annotated as a pseudogene. This CDR3 region has 17 residues. CDR3 in DNA: TGTGCCAGCAGCAAAGGAGTAAAGAGCTCCTATAATTCACCCCTCCACTTT. It specifies CASSKGVKSSYNSPLHF.

The chain links TRBV12-1 to TRBJ2-5; the table assigns TRBD2, which was not confirmed against the DNA. TRBV12-1 is deemed a pseudogene. The CDR3 is 17 amino acids. CDR3 DNA: TGTGCCAGCAGCCCTGGGGGGGGCCGGAGGGGTCAAGAGACCCAGTACTTC. Its translation is CASSPGGGRRGQETQYF.

V and J are TRBV30 and TRBJ2-7; 10 bases are shared with TRBD1. The length of the CDR3 is 14 residues. V lost 3 bases and J lost 2; bases outside the gene matches: 4. Germline CDR1 is GTSNPN and CDR2 is SVGIG (reference sequence). In DNA form, the CDR3 reads TGTGCCTGGAGCGCCGGGACAGGGGCCTACGAGCAGTACTTC. The encoded protein is CAWSAGTGAYEQYF.

The chain recombines TRBV7-9 with TRBJ2-7, with 7 bases fitting TRBD1. V shed 4 bases, J shed 7 bases, and the junction held 13 bases outside the gene matches. CDR1 is SEHNR, CDR2 FQNEAQ, per germline (reference sequence). The length of the CDR3 is 15 residues. The CDR3: CASSYRDSLLGEQYF. CDR3 in DNA: TGTGCCAGCAGCTACCGGGACAGTCTCCTTGGGGAGCAGTACTTC.

This clone came up a few times. The chain uses TRBV27 and TRBJ1-2, with D perhaps TRBD1 (5 bases). V shed 6 bases and J shed 8 bases, with 19 bases lying between them. Germline CDR1 MNHEY, CDR2 SMNVEV (reference sequence). The CDR3 has 14 residues. CDR3 sequence reads: CASRFSGGVVGYTF. Here the CDR3 DNA reads TGTGCCAGCAGATTCTCCGGGGGGGTCGTAGGCTACACCTTC.

The genes are TRBV7-3 and TRBJ1-2; D remains unclear. The germline V gene encodes CDR1 SGHTA and CDR2 FQGTGA. The CDR3 extends over 13 amino acids. Trimming removed 2 bases at V and 3 bases at J, with 7 bases between. The CDR3 DNA follows: TGTGCCAGCAGCTTAGGCGGGGACTATGGCTACACCTTC. Protein: CASSLGGDYGYTF.

The chain recombines TRBV4-1 with TRBJ1-2, with 7 nucleotides matching TRBD1. Germline V gene sequence: CDR1 MGHRA, CDR2 YSYEKL. The CDR3 covers 14 residues. Unmatched junction bases numbered 7, after V lost 1 base and J lost 8 bases. The DNA for the CDR3 is TGCGCCAGCAGCCAAGGTTTCAGGGGGAGAGGCTACACCTTC. As protein: CASSQGFRGRGYTF.

V gene TRBV18 combines with J gene TRBJ1-6; 7 bases are shared with TRBD1. Germline CDR1 is KGHSH and CDR2 is LQKENI. This CDR3 has 14 amino acids. J gave up 7 bases and V 6 bases, and 6 bases lay outside the gene matches. This chain's CDR3 is CASSSGTVNSPLHF. DNA of the CDR3: TGTGCCAGCTCTTCCGGGACAGTAAATTCACCCCTCCACTTT.

The chain employs TRBV16 and TRBJ1-5; D might be TRBD1 (6 bases). Trimming removed 2 bases from V and 0 bases from J, with 26 bases in between. From germline, CDR1 is KGHSY and CDR2 FQNENV. The CDR3 is made up of 21 amino acids. The CDR3 DNA reads TGTGCCAGCAGCCAACTTCAGGGGAACAGTCTCTTCGATTATAGCAATCAGCCCCAGCATTTT. This gives the protein CASSQLQGNSLFDYSNQPQHF.

The chain recombines TRBV9 with TRBJ1-5; 7 positions agree with TRBD1. This CDR3 is 14 amino acids long. Germline CDR1 is SGDLS and CDR2 is YYNGEE. V shed 4 bases, J shed 8 bases, and the junction held 9 bases outside the gene matches. This chain's CDR3 is CASSPRQGGEPQHF. Written as DNA, the CDR3 is TGTGCCAGCAGCCCCCGCCAGGGGGGTGAGCCCCAGCATTTT.

The chain combines TRBV9 with TRBJ1-4, with 10 bases aligning to TRBD1. Per germline, CDR1 SGDLS and CDR2 YYNGEE. The CDR3 runs to 14 residues. The trim removed 4 bases at V and 6 bases at J, leaving 3 bases unmatched. CDR3 coding DNA: TGTGCCAGCAGCCCCGGGACAGGGGATGAAAAACTGTTTTTT. Protein: CASSPGTGDEKLFF.

This chain joins TRBV18 and TRBJ1-5; D is undetermined. Germline V gives CDR1 KGHSH, CDR2 LQKENI. V was cut by 6 bases and J by 9 bases, with 21 bases left in between. The CDR3 consists of 15 residues. CDR3 sequence: CASSPIRELEVPQHF. The CDR3 nucleotides read TGTGCCAGCTCTCCGATACGGGAACTCGAGGTGCCCCAGCATTTT.

The chain is built from TRBV11-2 and TRBJ2-4, with a weak D call TRBD2 (5 bases). Deletions cut 6 bases from V and 5 bases from J, with 17 bases between. Germline values: CDR1 SGHAT, CDR2 FQNNGV. The CDR3 extends over 15 amino acids. The CDR3 loop is CASSFVEDPENIQYF. CDR3 nucleotides: TGTGCCAGCAGTTTCGTGGAGGACCCCGAAAACATTCAGTACTTC. The variable domain in full, completed from reference TRBV11-2 and TRBJ2-4, reads EAGVAQSPRYKIIEKRQSVAFWCNPISGHATLYWYQQILGQGPKLLIQFQNNGVVDDSQLPKDRFSAERLKGVDSTLKIQPAKLEDSAVYLCASSFVEDPENIQYFGAGTRLSVL.

The chain employs TRBV5-1 and TRBJ2-3; weak D call: TRBD2 (5 bases). CDR3 size: 12 residues. Between the trimmed V and J ends, which lost 7 bases and 6 bases, there was a span of 12 bases. Germline loops: CDR1 SGHRS, CDR2 YFSETQ. The CDR3 DNA reads TGCGCCAGCCGGGCGGGTTTCGATACGCAGTATTTT. Residues: CASRAGFDTQYF.